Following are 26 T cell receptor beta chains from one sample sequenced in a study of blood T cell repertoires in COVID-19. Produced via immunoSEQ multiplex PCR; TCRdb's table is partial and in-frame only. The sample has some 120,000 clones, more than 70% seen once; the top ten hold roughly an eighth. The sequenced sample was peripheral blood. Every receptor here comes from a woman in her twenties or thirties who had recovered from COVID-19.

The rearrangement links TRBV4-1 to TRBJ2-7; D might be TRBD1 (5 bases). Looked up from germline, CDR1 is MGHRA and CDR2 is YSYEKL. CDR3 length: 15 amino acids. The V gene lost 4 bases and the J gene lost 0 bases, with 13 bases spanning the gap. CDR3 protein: CASSLKTEFSYEQYF. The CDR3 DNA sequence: TGCGCCAGCAGCCTTAAGACAGAATTCTCCTACGAGCAGTACTTC.

In DNA, the CDR3 is TGTGCCAGCAGTGAGGCAGGGTCCCATGGCTACACCTTC. Protein sequence: CASSEAGSHGYTF. V gene TRBV2 combines with J gene TRBJ1-2; possibly TRBD1 for D (5 bases). V was pared by 3 bases and J by 6 bases, with 11 bases between. This CDR3 comprises 13 residues. Germline V lookup: CDR1 SNHLY, CDR2 FYNNEI.

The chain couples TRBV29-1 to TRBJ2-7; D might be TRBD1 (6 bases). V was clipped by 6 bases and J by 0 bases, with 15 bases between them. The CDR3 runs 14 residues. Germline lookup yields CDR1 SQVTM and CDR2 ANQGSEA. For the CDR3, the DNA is TGCAGCGTAGCGACAGGTGCCTTCTCCTACGAGCAGTACTTC. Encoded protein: CSVATGAFSYEQYF.

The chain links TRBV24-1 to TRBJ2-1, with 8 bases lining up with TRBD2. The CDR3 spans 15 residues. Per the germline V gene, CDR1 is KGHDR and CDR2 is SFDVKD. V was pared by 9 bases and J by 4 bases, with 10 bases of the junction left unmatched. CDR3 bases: TGTGCCACCCACGGGGGGGTAGCGGTTTACAATGAGCAGTTCTTC. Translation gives CATHGGVAVYNEQFF.

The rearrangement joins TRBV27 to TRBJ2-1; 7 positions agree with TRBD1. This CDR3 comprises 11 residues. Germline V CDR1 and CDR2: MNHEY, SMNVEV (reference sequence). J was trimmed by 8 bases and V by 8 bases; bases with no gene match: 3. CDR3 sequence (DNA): TGTGCCAGCCGACAGGGCCATGAGCAGTTCTTC. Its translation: CASRQGHEQFF.

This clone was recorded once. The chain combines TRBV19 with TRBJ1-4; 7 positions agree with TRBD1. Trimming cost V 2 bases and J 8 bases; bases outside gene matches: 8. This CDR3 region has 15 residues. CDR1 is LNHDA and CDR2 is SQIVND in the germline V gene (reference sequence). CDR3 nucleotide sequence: TGTGCCAGTAGTATACGACAGGGACCCGTGGAAAAACTGTTTTTT. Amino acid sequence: CASSIRQGPVEKLFF.

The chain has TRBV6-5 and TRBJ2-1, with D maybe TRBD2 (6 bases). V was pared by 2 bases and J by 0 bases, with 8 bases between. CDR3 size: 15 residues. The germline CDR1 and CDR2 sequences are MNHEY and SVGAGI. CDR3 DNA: TGTGCCAGCAGTTACGGGGGGAGCTCCTACAATGAGCAGTTCTTC. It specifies CASSYGGSSYNEQFF.

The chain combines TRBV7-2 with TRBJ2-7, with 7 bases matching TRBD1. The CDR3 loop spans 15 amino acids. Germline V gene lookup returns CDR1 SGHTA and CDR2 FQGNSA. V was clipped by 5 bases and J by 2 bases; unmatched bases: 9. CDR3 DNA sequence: TGTGCCAGCAGCCTCGACAGGGTCCCTGCCTACGAGCAGTACTTC. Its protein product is CASSLDRVPAYEQYF. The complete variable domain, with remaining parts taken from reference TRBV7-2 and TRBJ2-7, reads GAGVSQSPSNKVTEKGKDVELRCDPISGHTALYWYRQSLGQGLEFLIYFQGNSAPDKSGLPSDRFSAERTGGSVSTLTIQRTQQEDSAVYLCASSLDRVPAYEQYFGPGTRLTVT.

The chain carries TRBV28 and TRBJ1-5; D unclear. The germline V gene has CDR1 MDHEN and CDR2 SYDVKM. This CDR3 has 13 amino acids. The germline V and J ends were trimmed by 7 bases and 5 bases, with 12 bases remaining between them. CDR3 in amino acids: CASILAGDQPQHF. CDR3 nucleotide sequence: TGTGCCAGCATCCTGGCCGGGGATCAGCCCCAGCATTTT.

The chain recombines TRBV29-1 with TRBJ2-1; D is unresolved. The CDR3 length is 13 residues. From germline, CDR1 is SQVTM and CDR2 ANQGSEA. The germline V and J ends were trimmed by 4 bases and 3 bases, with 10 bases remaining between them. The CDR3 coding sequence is TGCAGCGTTGTCTTCCTGCGCTACAATGAGCAGTTCTTC. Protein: CSVVFLRYNEQFF.

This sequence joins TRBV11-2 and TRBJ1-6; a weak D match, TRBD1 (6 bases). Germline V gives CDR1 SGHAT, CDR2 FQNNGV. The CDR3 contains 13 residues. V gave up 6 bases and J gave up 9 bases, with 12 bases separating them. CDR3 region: CASSQTGFSPLHF. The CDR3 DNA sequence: TGTGCCAGCAGTCAAACAGGGTTTTCACCCCTCCACTTT.

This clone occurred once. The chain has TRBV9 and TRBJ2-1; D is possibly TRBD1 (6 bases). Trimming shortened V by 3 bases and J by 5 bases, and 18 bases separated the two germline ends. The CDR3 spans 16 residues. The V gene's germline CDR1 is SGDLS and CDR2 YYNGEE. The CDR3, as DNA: TGTGCCAGCAGCGCCCTAACAGGGATGGTGAACAATGAGCAGTTCTTC. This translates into CASSALTGMVNNEQFF.

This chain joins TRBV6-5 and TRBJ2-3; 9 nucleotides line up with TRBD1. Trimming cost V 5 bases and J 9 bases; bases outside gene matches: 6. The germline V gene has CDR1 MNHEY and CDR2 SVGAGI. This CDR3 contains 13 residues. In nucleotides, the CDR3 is TGTGCCAGCAGTCGCCGACAGGGGGGGACGCAGTATTTT. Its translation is CASSRRQGGTQYF.

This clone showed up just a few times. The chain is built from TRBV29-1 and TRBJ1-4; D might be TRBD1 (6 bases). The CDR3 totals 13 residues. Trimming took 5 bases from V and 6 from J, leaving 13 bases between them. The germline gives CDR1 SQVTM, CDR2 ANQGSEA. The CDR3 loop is CSVKGGEYEKLFF. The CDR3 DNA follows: TGCAGCGTTAAAGGGGGAGAGTATGAAAAACTGTTTTTT.

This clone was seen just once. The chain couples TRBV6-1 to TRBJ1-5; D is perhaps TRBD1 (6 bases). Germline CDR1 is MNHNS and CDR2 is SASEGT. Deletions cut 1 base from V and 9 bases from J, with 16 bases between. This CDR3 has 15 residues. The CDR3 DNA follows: TGTGCCAGCAGTGAAGGTTCCGGGTCACAGGGGCCCCAGCATTTT. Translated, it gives CASSEGSGSQGPQHF.

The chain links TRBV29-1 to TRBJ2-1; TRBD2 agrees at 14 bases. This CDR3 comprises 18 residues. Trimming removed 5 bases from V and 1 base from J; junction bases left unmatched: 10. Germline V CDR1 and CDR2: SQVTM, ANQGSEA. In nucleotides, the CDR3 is TGCAGCGTTAACGGGGGACTAGCGGGAGAGGGTTCCTACAATGAGCAGTTCTTC. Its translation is CSVNGGLAGEGSYNEQFF.

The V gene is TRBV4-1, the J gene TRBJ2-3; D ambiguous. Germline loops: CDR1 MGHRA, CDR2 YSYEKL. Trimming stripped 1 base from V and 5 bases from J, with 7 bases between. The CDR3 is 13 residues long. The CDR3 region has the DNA TGCGCCAGCAGCCAAGTCCGACAAGATACGCAGTATTTT. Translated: CASSQVRQDTQYF.

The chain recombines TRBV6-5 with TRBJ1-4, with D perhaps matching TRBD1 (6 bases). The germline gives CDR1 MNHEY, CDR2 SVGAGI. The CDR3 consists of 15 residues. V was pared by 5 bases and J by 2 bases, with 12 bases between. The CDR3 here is CASSKTGSTNEKLFF. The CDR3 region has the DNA TGTGCCAGCAGTAAAACAGGGTCCACTAATGAAAAACTGTTTTTT.

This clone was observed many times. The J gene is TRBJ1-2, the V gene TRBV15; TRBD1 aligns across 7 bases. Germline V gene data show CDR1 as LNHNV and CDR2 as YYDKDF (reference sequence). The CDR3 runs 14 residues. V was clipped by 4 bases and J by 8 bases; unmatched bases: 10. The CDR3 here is CATSTRTTGSGYTF. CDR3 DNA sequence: TGTGCCACCAGCACAAGAACGACAGGGTCAGGCTACACCTTC.

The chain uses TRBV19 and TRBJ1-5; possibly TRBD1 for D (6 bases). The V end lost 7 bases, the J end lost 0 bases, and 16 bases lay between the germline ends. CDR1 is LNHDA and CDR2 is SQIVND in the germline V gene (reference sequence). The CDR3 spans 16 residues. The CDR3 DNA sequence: TGTGCCAGTACCCCACTAGGGGGTAATAGCAATCAGCCCCAGCATTTT. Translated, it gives CASTPLGGNSNQPQHF.

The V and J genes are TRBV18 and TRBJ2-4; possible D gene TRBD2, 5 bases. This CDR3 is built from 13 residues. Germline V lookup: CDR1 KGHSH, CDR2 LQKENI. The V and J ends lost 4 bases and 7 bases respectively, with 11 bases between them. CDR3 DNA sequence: TGTGCCAGCTCACTAGGACTGGGTAACATTCAGTACTTC. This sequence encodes CASSLGLGNIQYF.

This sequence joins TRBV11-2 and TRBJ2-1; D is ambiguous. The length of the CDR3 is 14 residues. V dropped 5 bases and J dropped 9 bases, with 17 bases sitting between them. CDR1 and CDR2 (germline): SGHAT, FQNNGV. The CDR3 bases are TGTGCCAGCAGCCCCCCAGGATCCAGAATTGAGCAGTTCTTC. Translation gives CASSPPGSRIEQFF. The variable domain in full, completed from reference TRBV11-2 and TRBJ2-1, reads EAGVAQSPRYKIIEKRQSVAFWCNPISGHATLYWYQQILGQGPKLLIQFQNNGVVDDSQLPKDRFSAERLKGVDSTLKIQPAKLEDSAVYLCASSPPGSRIEQFFGPGTRLTVL.

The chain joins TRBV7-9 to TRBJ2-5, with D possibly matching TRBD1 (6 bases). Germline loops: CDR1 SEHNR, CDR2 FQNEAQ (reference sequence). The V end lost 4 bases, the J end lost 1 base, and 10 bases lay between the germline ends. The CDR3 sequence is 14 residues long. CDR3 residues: CASSSQGSQETQYF. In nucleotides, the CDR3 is TGTGCCAGCAGCTCCCAGGGGTCCCAAGAGACCCAGTACTTC.

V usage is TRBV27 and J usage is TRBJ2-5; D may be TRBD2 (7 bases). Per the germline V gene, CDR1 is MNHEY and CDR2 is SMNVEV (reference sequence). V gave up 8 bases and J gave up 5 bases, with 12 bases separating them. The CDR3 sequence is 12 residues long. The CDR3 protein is CASAGRGETQYF. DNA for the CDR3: TGTGCCAGCGCTGGGAGGGGGGAGACCCAGTACTTC.

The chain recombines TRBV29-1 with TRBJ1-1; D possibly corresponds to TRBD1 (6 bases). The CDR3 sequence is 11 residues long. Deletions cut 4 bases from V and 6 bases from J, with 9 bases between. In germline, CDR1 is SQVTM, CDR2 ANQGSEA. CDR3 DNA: TGCAGCGTTGCCAGGGGACCTGAAGCTTTCTTT. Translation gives CSVARGPEAFF. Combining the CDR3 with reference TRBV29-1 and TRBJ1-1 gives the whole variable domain SAVISQKPSRDICQRGTSLTIQCQVDSQVTMMFWYRQQPGQSLTLIATANQGSEATYESGFVIDKFPISRPNLTFSTLTVSNMSPEDSSIYLCSVARGPEAFFGQGTRLTVV.

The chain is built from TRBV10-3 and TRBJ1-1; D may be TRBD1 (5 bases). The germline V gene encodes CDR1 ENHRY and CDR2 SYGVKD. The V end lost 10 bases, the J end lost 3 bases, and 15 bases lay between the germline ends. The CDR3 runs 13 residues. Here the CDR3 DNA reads TGTGCCACCACGACAGAACCCGACACTGAAGCTTTCTTT. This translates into CATTTEPDTEAFF.